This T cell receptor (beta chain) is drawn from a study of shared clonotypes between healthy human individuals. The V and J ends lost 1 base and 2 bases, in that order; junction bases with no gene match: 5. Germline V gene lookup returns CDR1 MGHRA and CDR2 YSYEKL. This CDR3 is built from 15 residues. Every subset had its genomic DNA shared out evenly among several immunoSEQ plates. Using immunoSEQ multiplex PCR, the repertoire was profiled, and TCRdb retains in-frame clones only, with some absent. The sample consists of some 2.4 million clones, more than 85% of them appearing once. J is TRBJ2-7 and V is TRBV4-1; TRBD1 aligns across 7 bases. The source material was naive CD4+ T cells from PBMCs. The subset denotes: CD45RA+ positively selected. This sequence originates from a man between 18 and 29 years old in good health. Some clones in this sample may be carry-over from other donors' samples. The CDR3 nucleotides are TGCGCCAGCAGCCAAGGACAGGGTAGTACCTACGAGCAGTACTTC. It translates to CASSQGQGSTYEQYF.